These 9 T cell receptor beta chains were sequenced from one sample in a study of blood T cells in healthy people across ages. It was with a sample-barcoded 5' primer and a J-beta primer mix that a second PCR of roughly 6 to 11 cycles was run. TCRdb reanalysed the 5' RACE reads using MiXCR and keeps one entry per CDR3 protein. The top ten hold around 50% of the sample, which has hundreds of thousands of distinct CDR3 sequences, 50% to 60% seen once. Material for sequencing was blood. Every receptor here comes from a man in his sixties in good health.

This chain uses TRBV7-2 with TRBJ2-2; TRBD1 might be the D (6 bases). This CDR3 has 15 amino acids. With 5 bases removed from V and 4 bases from J, the gap between germline ends came to 14 bases. Germline V gene lookup returns CDR1 SGHTA and CDR2 FQGNSA. CDR3 DNA sequence: TGTGCCAGCAGCCTAAGGGGGAGAGGCACCGGGGAGCTGTTTTTT. Residues: CASSLRGRGTGELFF. Supplemented by reference TRBV7-2 and TRBJ2-2, the full variable domain reads GAGVSQSPSNKVTEKGKDVELRCDPISGHTALYWYRQSLGQGLEFLIYFQGNSAPDKSGLPSDRFSAERTGGSVSTLTIQRTQQEDSAVYLCASSLRGRGTGELFFGEGSRLTVL.

The rearrangement joins TRBV20-1 to TRBJ2-1; tentatively, D is TRBD2 (6 bases). The germline V and J ends were trimmed by 4 bases and 3 bases, with 10 bases remaining between them. Germline values: CDR1 DFQATT, CDR2 SNEGSKA (reference sequence). The CDR3 consists of 13 residues. CDR3 coding DNA: TGCAGTGCTATGGCGGGACTCTACAATGAGCAGTTCTTC. Translating gives CSAMAGLYNEQFF.

Turning to this clonotype: It is likely a read error, because the conserved phenylalanine at the end of the CDR3 is missing. This chain links TRBV29-1 with TRBJ2-3; D gene uncertain. This CDR3 is 13 amino acids long. CDR1 and CDR2 from the germline V gene are SQVTM and ANQGSEA. V was pared by 6 bases and J by 1 base, with 11 bases between. The CDR3 DNA sequence: TGCAGCGTGTCATTCTTGGGCACAGATACGCAGTATCTT. This sequence encodes CSVSFLGTDTQYL.

V gene TRBV20-1 combines with J gene TRBJ1-5; 8 bases align to TRBD1. The CDR3 length is 14 residues. Germline V gives CDR1 DFQATT, CDR2 SNEGSKA (reference sequence). V trimming: 2 bases; J trimming: 6 bases; junction bases outside the gene matches: 6. The CDR3 region has the DNA TGCAGTGCTAGACAGGGGGCTTGGGGTCAGCCCCAGCATTTT. Residues: CSARQGAWGQPQHF.

This clonotype appeared a single time. This chain connects TRBV10-3 to TRBJ1-4; no clear D. Germline V CDR1 and CDR2: ENHRY, SYGVKD. The ends were cut back, 3 bases at V and 4 bases at J, with 9 bases in the middle. The CDR3 extends over 14 amino acids. Written as DNA, the CDR3 is TGTGCCATCAGTGACGGGAGCCTTAATGAAAAACTGTTTTTT. Translating it yields CAISDGSLNEKLFF.

This clonotype was counted many times. The chain couples TRBV7-9 to TRBJ2-7; 7 bases line up with TRBD2. The V gene end was trimmed by 8 bases and the J gene end by 3 bases; junction bases not matched to a gene: 1. Germline CDR1 reads SEHNR; CDR2 reads FQNEAQ (reference sequence). The CDR3 is made up of 11 amino acids. The CDR3 region is CASAGDYEQYF. Here the CDR3 DNA reads TGTGCCAGCGCGGGGGACTACGAGCAGTACTTC. The full variable domain, its missing parts supplied by reference TRBV7-9 and TRBJ2-7, is DTGVSQNPRHKITKRGQNVTFRCDPISEHNRLYWYRQTLGQGPEFLTYFQNEAQLEKSRLLSDRFSAERPKGSFSTLEIQRTEQGDSAMYLCASAGDYEQYFGPGTRLTVT.

The gene calls are TRBV6-5 and TRBJ2-3; 9 positions agree with TRBD2. Trimming at V came to 6 bases and at J to 6 bases, leaving 10 bases not matched to a gene. Germline-derived CDR1 and CDR2 are MNHEY and SVGAGI. This CDR3 has 15 residues. In nucleotides, the CDR3 is TGTGCCAGCAGCCCCGCAGCGGGAGGCCGGGATACGCAGTATTTT. This gives the protein CASSPAAGGRDTQYF.

This chain uses TRBV7-2 with TRBJ2-7; 7 positions match TRBD2. Germline V lookup: CDR1 SGHTA, CDR2 FQGNSA. Trimming at V came to 1 base and at J to 5 bases, leaving 8 bases not matched to a gene. The CDR3 has 15 residues. The DNA of the CDR3 is TGTGCCAGCAGCTTAGAAGGCGGGAGATCCCACGAGCAGTACTTC. Protein sequence: CASSLEGGRSHEQYF. Complete variable domain (other parts from reference TRBV7-2 and TRBJ2-7): GAGVSQSPSNKVTEKGKDVELRCDPISGHTALYWYRQSLGQGLEFLIYFQGNSAPDKSGLPSDRFSAERTGGSVSTLTIQRTQQEDSAVYLCASSLEGGRSHEQYFGPGTRLTVT.

Points on this clonotype: Its ends do not fully match the called genes, so a read error is possible. This rearrangement joins TRBV28 to TRBJ2-3, with 11 bases aligning to TRBD2. The CDR3 spans 17 residues. Per the germline V gene, CDR1 is MDHEN and CDR2 is SYDVKM. DNA for the CDR3: TGTGCCAGCAGTCCTACTCCGACTAGCGGGACCACAGGTACGCAGTATTTT. It translates to CASSPTPTSGTTGTQYF.